This T cell receptor (beta chain) was sequenced during a study of T cell repertoires in cytomegalovirus infection. Broader study findings: Ex vivo responses were dominated by HLA-C-restricted CMV-specific TCR beta clonotypes. Cumulative public TCR beta family frequency identified CMV carriers with the relevant HLA.

Ten or more counts support this clonotype. Its antigen is still unknown. TCRdb passed the reads through MiXCR, listing each CDR3 protein once. The sample comprises almost 500,000 distinct CDR3 sequences, roughly 12% of which are singletons, and around 9.6% rests with the top ten. The V end lost 3 bases, the J end lost 4 bases, and 10 bases lay between the germline ends. Germline-derived CDR1 and CDR2 are SGHTA and FQGNSA. The CDR3 runs 14 residues. The source is a human donor in good health (CMV status not recorded). Some clones in this sample may be carry-over from other donors' samples. The chain recombines TRBV7-2 with TRBJ2-4; possibly TRBD2 for D (5 bases). The sequenced sample was PBMCs. CDR3 nucleotides: TGTGCCAGCAGCTTCGGGGATACAAAAAACATTCAGTACTTC. Encoded protein: CASSFGDTKNIQYF.